This record concerns one T cell receptor (beta chain) sequence. The antigen is undetermined. The data derive from a study of T cell responses to AZD1222 COVID-19 vaccine. At the level of the study: Doses given second, at about 4 or about 12 weeks, were pooled. Overall study findings and caveats: White British ancestry dominated among donors, who included more females, and clonal diversity was possibly underestimated. A rise in Spike-specific TCR breadth and depth followed two AZD1222 doses.

Germline CDR1 and CDR2: GTSNPN and SVGIG (reference sequence). The CDR3 has 13 residues. V lost 4 bases and J 6 bases, leaving 15 bases between the germline ends. Generated by immunoSEQ multiplex PCR, the TCRdb table keeps only in-frame clones and is missing some. The sample includes around 100,000 clones, around 94% seen only once; the top ten take roughly 2%. The source material was peripheral blood, sampled on day 0 of AZD1222 vaccination. The clonotype comes from an adult in good health. The chain uses TRBV30 and TRBJ1-2; D is ambiguous. The CDR3 region has the DNA TGTGCCTGGAATCTGAGACGGGAGGATGGCTACACCTTC. Translation gives CAWNLRREDGYTF.